The sequence of this T cell receptor (beta chain) was determined in a study of breast tumors, draining lymph nodes, adjacent tissues. Findings and caveats of the study: Data fit most tumor T cells coming from lymph node, expanding in tumor. Compared with basal-like, luminal-like tumors shared significantly more repertoire with nontumor tissue. Tumor TCR diversity was below lymph nodes but above nontumor tissue. Data only fit, rather than demonstrated, lymph node origin of most tumor T cells.

This clonotype was recorded at least ten times. The antigen remains unidentified. The lymph nodes were axillary draining lymph nodes from breast cancer patients. TCRdb re-analysed the multiplex PCR reads in MiXCR, keeping a single row per CDR3 protein. Of about 80,000 distinct CDR3 sequences in the sample, around 20% were seen once. The sample comprised axillary lymph node tissue. This receptor was taken from a female donor with breast cancer. Some clones in this sample may be carry-over from other donors' samples.

The DNA for the CDR3 is TGTGCCAGCAGTGAGGCCGGGACAGGGGCCGCGCGACATAATTCACCCCTCCACTTT. Translating gives CASSEAGTGAARHNSPLHF. V gene TRBV6-1 combines with J gene TRBJ1-6; 10 positions match TRBD1. This CDR3 has 19 amino acids. From germline, CDR1 is MNHNS and CDR2 SASEGT. V was clipped by 3 bases and J by 5 bases; unmatched bases: 13.